This T cell receptor (beta chain) is from a study of cytomegalovirus exposure and HLA in healthy donors (dated 2017 in TCRdb). As for the study more broadly: According to an earlier analysis of 587 of the donors, 150 million to 200 million T cells yielded roughly 110 million unique TCR beta sequences and less than 300 Gb of sequence data. Rather than using new phenotypic data, the later analysis identified candidate immune exposures from TCR beta sequences and from how often those sequences occurred across donors. All discovery cohort repertoires had been generated on a single sequencing platform. Among a few hundred genotyped donors of the cohort, an average of around 240,000 unique TCR beta nucleotide sequences were sequenced per donor, roughly 20% of them non-productive. Donor age, sex, ethnicity and CMV serostatus were collected together with the repertoire data. The study profiled the T cell repertoires of hundreds of subjects by immunosequencing and related them to cytomegalovirus serostatus. The genetic ancestry cluster associated with self-reported Caucasian donors included 81% of the roughly 400 genotyped donors. The study was designed to test whether signatures of past pathogen exposure could be identified by cataloging public T cell receptors. Both class I and class II loci were covered by HLA typing, at four-digit resolution. An early release covering 550 to 650 HLA-typed donors comprised approximately 290 gigabases of sequencing data and roughly 86 million unique TCR sequences. Genome-wide SNP genotypes for about 55% of the roughly 670 donors were used in a later genetic analysis, which treated that subset as a discovery cohort. To predict cytomegalovirus infection status, the study combined high-throughput TCR immunosequencing, statistical association of individual TCRs with disease status, and machine learning. To decide whether each TCR beta V gene segment behaved as functional or pseudogenic, an earlier analysis of fewer than 750 of the donors relied on high-throughput TCR beta sequencing. A separate validation cohort of 100 to 150 different subjects was used in addition to the roughly 700-subject first cohort. Typing coverage varied by locus: about 629-640 donors for A, B, C, DRB1 and DQB1; roughly 510 for DQA1; approximately 570 for DPA1; around 450 for DPB1. A later analysis re-analyzed previously published TCR beta repertoires from roughly 600 donors and added high-resolution HLA genotyping to study TCR occurrence patterns. Five DR-DQ haplotypes were handled as single units for association and clustering, since linkage in the cohort was strong. What the work shows at the level of the full study, not this receptor alone: A later analysis found that most CMV-associated TCR beta chains appeared HLA-restricted, with HLA associations seemingly driven largely by CMV exposure. A later analysis reported that several top co-occurrence clusters appeared linked to parvovirus B19, influenza, CMV and Epstein-Barr virus. Strong co-occurrence of HLA alleles, especially DR and DQ, made assigning TCR associations to individual alleles difficult. The presence/absence analyses assumed that sequencing depth was roughly uniform across donors, and that assumption may not be true. Over 15 rarely observed V segments, including chromosome 9 orphons, were excluded from the earlier analysis of just under 600 of the donors because counts were too low. The cohort was sequenced for TCR beta chains only, and without alpha or paired-chain data the features that could be detected were limited. In an earlier analysis of around 500 of the donors, most TCR beta V segments appeared in productive rearrangements about 87% or about 30% of the time, broadly matching IMGT annotations. The authors suggested that the approach could potentially be generalized to other disease states and immunological phenotypes. In a later analysis, around 15,000 TCR beta sequences were associated with specific HLA alleles at a false discovery rate of 0.05. Linkage disequilibrium might explain the correlated functional status among segregating V segments, but an unknown experimental factor could not be excluded. In both the original and validation cohorts, the classifier was reported to diagnose cytomegalovirus status with high specificity and sensitivity. Immune exposure information for the cohort was limited to CMV serostatus. Because HLA typing was missing for some donors at each locus, association tests included only the typed subset. A cluster of highly shared sequence variants was judged likely to be a technical artifact of the sequencing pipeline. An association between a missense DCLRE1C variant and V-gene and J-gene trimming of TCR beta chains was found in a later genetic analysis and replicated in an independent cohort. A further reported finding was that TCR beta sequences accurately predicted the HLA-A and HLA-B alleles for most subjects in the first cohort. In a later analysis, HLA-associated TCR beta chains were found to be more clonally expanded and to have lower generation probabilities than equally common non-associated chains. Some IMGT-functional V segments, including TRBV6-2 and TRBV6-3, could not be told apart with the 87-base-pair reads, so those segments were excluded. In a later genetic analysis, fewer N-insertions in productive TCRs were reported among donors in an Asian-associated ancestry cluster than the roughly 700-donor mean. Most TCR sequences were seen in very few donors, while some public TCRs were found in many individuals. In a later analysis, the rate of TCR association differed among HLA loci, with DRB1 alleles having the most associated TCRs and HLA-C alleles having the fewest. In vitro tests confirmed that a few of the cytomegalovirus-associated TCR beta chains recognize cytomegalovirus antigens. A total of roughly 160 TCR beta chains were listed by the study as associated with cytomegalovirus.

In regard to this clone: Its antigen remains undetermined.

CDR1 MNHNS and CDR2 SASEGT are derived from the germline V gene. Trimming removed 3 bases from V and 7 bases from J; the gene matches leave 11 bases unexplained. The CDR3 has 16 amino acids, counting the end cysteine and phenylalanine. CDR3 DNA is the only sequence kept; it has 48 bases, read in frame from the first base. Library creation used the immunoSEQ multiplex PCR assay. For the multiplex PCR, a mixture combining 60 forward primers for TCR Vbeta segments and 13 reverse primers for TCR Jbeta segments was used. Amplification of the CDR3 region of rearranged TCR beta genes was performed with a multiplex PCR assay on genomic DNA. Amplified TCR beta libraries were sequenced as 87-base-pair reads on the Illumina HiSeq System. Under the source paper's analysis protocol: A later analysis tallied roughly 76 million unique TCR beta chains across the 650 to 750 repertoires, and some 10 million of those chains were shared by two or more donors. To remove PCR and sequencing errors, raw reads were error-corrected and collapsed into unique sequences using a nearest-neighbor algorithm that merged closely related sequences. V, D and J gene segments were assigned by aligning CDR3 sequences to IMGT reference sequences. For a sequence to be retained, a match of at least six nucleotides to both a V gene segment and a J gene segment was required. A rearrangement was called productive if the CDR3 had no stop codons and remained in frame with V and J, and every other rearrangement was called non-productive. Following IMGT convention, CDR3 was defined as the stretch from the second conserved V-encoded cysteine to the conserved J-encoded phenylalanine. In an earlier analysis of around 640 of the donors, sequences lacking an unambiguous match to a single V gene segment were excluded. In an earlier analysis of 500 to 750 of the donors, V segments were called functional above 56.7% productive rearrangements and were called segregating when the between-donor standard deviation exceeded 5%. To diagnose cytomegalovirus status from the catalog of TCR beta chain sequences, a statistical classification framework was built. A later analysis assigned V and J genes by comparing TCR nucleotide sequences with IMGT/GENE-DB human TR gene sequences. Using the TCRdist pipeline, a later analysis assigned CDR3 sequences along with most-parsimonious VDJ recombination scenarios. In a later analysis, each TCR beta chain was defined by its CDR3 amino acid sequence together with its V-gene family, and reads lacking a unique V-gene family were excluded. As a way to deal with suspected cross-contamination and a sequencing artifact, a later analysis dropped roughly 620 nucleotide sequences that were highly shared and had low generation probability. A later analysis calculated a clonal expansion index for each public chain from normalized within-repertoire ranks of inferred template counts. Generation probabilities in a later analysis came from a VDJ recombination model fitted to out-of-frame rearrangements, and those results were checked against IGoR. In a later analysis, TCR-TCR, TCR-HLA and TCR-CMV co-occurrence was scored with hypergeometric tests, and a repertoire-size bias correction was applied to TCR pairs. To estimate false discovery rates, a later analysis permuted the HLA or CMV assignments 20 times. In a later analysis, co-occurring TCRs were grouped using DBSCAN, and TCRdist sequence similarity was added for clustering within HLA-allele-positive subsets. Co-occurrence clustering excluded repertoires with fewer than 30,000 or more than 120,000 public chains, plus five with anomalous nucleotide sharing. Sourced from immuneACCESS, this table was stored by TCRdb with only in-frame sequences that have V and J called. A share of the clones is absent; for the studies checked, an unresolved V gene accounts for under half, and the remainder has no known explanation. The D gene and trimming were derived from the DNA, and the V and J assignments and clone size from that table. The sample table holds under 95,000 clones. The ten largest clones add up to less than 5% of the sample.

In total, about 650 healthy bone marrow donors made up the cohort. All cohort members were sampled while nominally healthy, although unrecorded immune exposures were likely present. The donor tested CMV seropositive and was one of the 289 seropositive cohort members. A peripheral blood sample was provided by each donor, and peripheral blood mononuclear cells were used for TCR beta sequencing. Genomic DNA was extracted from the blood cell samples with the Qiagen DNeasy Blood Extraction Kit. Specimen: PBMCs. This sequence uses TRBV6-1 and TRBJ2-3; 9 nucleotides in the junction match TRBD2. This TCR came from a man between 18 and 35 years old in good health and CMV-seropositive. In nucleotide form, the sequence is TGTGCCAGCAGTGACCTGAGACTAGCGGCTTGGTATACGCAGTATTTT. This sequence encodes CASSDLRLAAWYTQYF.